Many counts were recorded for the clone carrying this T cell receptor beta chain. This specimen belongs to a study of T cells in Graves' hyperthyroidism and ophthalmopathy. The investigators amplified TCR beta CDR3 regions from RNA transcripts. Carried out on the TCR CDR3, a first-round RT-PCR used the HTBI primer set. TCRdb processed the multiplex PCR reads anew with MiXCR; each CDR3 protein has one entry. The data hold about 290,000 distinct CDR3 sequences, with approximately 15% observed a single time. Germline loops: CDR1 LGHDT, CDR2 YNNKEL (reference sequence). Trimming removed 5 bases from V and 2 bases from J; junction bases left unmatched: 8. CDR3 length: 15 residues.

The V call is TRBV3-1, the J call TRBJ2-7; 8 positions match TRBD1. Sequenced sample: blood. This receptor was obtained from a woman between 35 and 50 years old with Graves' hyperthyroidism. The CDR3 sequence: CASSSHRGNPYEQYF. CDR3 sequence (DNA): TGTGCCAGCAGCTCCCACAGGGGGAATCCCTACGAGCAGTACTTC.